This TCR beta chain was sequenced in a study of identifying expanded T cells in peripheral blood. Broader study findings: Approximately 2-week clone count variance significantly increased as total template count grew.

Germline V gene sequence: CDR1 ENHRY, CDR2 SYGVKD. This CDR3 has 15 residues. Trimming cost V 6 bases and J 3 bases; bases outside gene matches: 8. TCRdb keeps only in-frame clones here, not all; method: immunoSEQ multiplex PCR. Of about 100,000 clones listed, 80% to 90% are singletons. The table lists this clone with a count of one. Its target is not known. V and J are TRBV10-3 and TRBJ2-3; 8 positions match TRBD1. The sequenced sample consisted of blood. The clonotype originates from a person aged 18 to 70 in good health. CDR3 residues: CAIRATGQGTDTQYF. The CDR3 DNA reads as TGTGCCATCAGGGCTACTGGACAGGGAACAGATACGCAGTATTTT.